This is a list of T cell receptor beta chains from one sample in a study of T cell repertoires in cytomegalovirus infection. These receptors are not linked to any known antigen. Each CDR3 protein is one row after TCRdb ran MiXCR on the reads. Of approximately 590,000 distinct CDR3 sequences listed, about 40% were seen once; the top ten hold around 48%. The sample here was cultured PBMCs, taken from culture after CMV antigen stimulation. The receptors derive from a human donor in good health (CMV status not recorded). Some clones in this sample may be carry-over from other donors' samples. CDR3s include the opening cysteine and the closing phenylalanine or tryptophan. Fields, in order: J gene, clone size, D gene, V gene, CDR3 length, CDR3 DNA, CDR3 protein. The D gene is left open where the match is weak. Clone size is not always given. Where it is, it says once, few, many or a class for expanded clones.

TRBJ2-5 few TRBD2 TRBV7-2 17 TGTGCCAGCAGGCCTTGGAGGGTAGCGGGGGGGCAAGAGACCCAGTACTTC CASRPWRVAGGQETQYF
TRBJ1-5 few NA TRBV28 14 TGTGCCAGCTCGGGCGGGGGGGTCAATCAGCCCCAGCATTTT CASSGGGVNQPQHF
TRBJ1-5 NA NA TRBV7-2 14 TGTGCCAGCAGCTTAGAAGGGTCGGCAGGGCCCCAGCATTTT CASSLEGSAGPQHF
TRBJ2-7 few NA TRBV7-2 12 TGTGCCAGCAGCATTACAGGGCCCGAGCAGTACTTC CASSITGPEQYF
TRBJ2-5 NA NA TRBV24-1 16 TGTGCCACCAGTAGTACACGATTAGACAGGGAGGGGACCCAGTACTTC CATSSTRLDREGTQYF
TRBJ2-3 NA TRBD2 TRBV10-2 15 TGCGCCAGCAGTGAAGAGAGACTAGCCACAGATACGCAGTATTTT CASSEERLATDTQYF
TRBJ1-2 NA NA TRBV7-9 10 TGTGCCACCATTGGTGGGGGCTACACCTTC CATIGGGYTF
TRBJ1-2 NA NA TRBV7-2 13 TGTGCCAGCAGCATGGACCGAGCTTTTGGCTACACCTTC CASSMDRAFGYTF
TRBJ2-2 NA NA TRBV12-3/TRBV12-4 17 TGTGCCAGCAGACCAGCCCCGGTGAGGTCTTTGGCCGGGGAGCTGTTTTTT CASRPAPVRSLAGELFF
TRBJ2-7 few NA TRBV27 14 TGTGCCAGCAGTTATGGAACAGGATCCTACGAGCAGTACTTC CASSYGTGSYEQYF
TRBJ2-1 many NA TRBV7-2 16 TGTGCCAGCAGCTTACTTGCGGGCAGCTCCTACAATGAGCAGTTCTTC CASSLLAGSSYNEQFF
TRBJ1-2 few NA TRBV5-1 13 TGCGCCAGCAGCTTGGCAGGGATAAATGGCTACACCTTC CASSLAGINGYTF
TRBJ2-1 NA NA TRBV7-2 15 TGTGCCAGCAGCTTAGGCGCCCATTCCGGCAATGAGCAGTTCTTC CASSLGAHSGNEQFF
TRBJ2-3 NA NA TRBV12-3/TRBV12-4 15 TGTGCCAGCAAACTCCTAGCGAGTAGCACAGATACGCAGTATTTT CASKLLASSTDTQYF
TRBJ1-1 few TRBD1 TRBV7-6 12 TGTGCCAGCAGCACCTCGACAGGGAGCGCTTTCTTT CASSTSTGSAFF
TRBJ2-6 few NA TRBV27 16 TGTGCCAGCTGGGGACGGACCCCCTCTGGGGCCAACGTCCTGACTTTC CASWGRTPSGANVLTF
TRBJ1-2 NA NA TRBV27 16 TGTGCCAGCAGTTTATGGGACCCGACGGGACCAGGAGGCTACACCTTC CASSLWDPTGPGGYTF
TRBJ2-3 NA TRBD2 TRBV7-6 15 TGTGCCAGCAGCTTAGCCACAGGACTAGCGGATACGCAGTATTTT CASSLATGLADTQYF
TRBJ2-7 NA NA TRBV20-1 16 TGCAGTGCTATGGCCCCCGGGACTTACTTCTCCTACGAGCAGTACTTC CSAMAPGTYFSYEQYF
TRBJ1-5 few NA TRBV28 14 TGTGCCAGCAGCGGCGGGGGGTTTAATCAGCCCCAGCATTTT CASSGGGFNQPQHF
TRBJ2-3 few TRBD1 TRBV7-7 15 TGTGCCAGCAGCCCCACCGGGACAGGGGGGGATACGCAGTATTTT CASSPTGTGGDTQYF
TRBJ2-1 NA TRBD2 TRBV6-6 16 TGTGCCAGCAGAAAACTAGCGGGAGGCCCCTACAATGAGCAGTTCTTC CASRKLAGGPYNEQFF
TRBJ2-7 few NA TRBV7-2 15 TGTGCCAGCAGCTTAGTGCCGGGTCCTACCTACGAGCAGTACTTC CASSLVPGPTYEQYF
TRBJ1-1 NA NA TRBV7-9 14 TGTGCCAGCAGCTTCCCGGACAGGAACACTGAAGCTTTCTTT CASSFPDRNTEAFF
TRBJ2-7 NA NA TRBV28 13 TGTGCCAGCAGTTTGGACAGCAACTACGAGCAGTACTTC CASSLDSNYEQYF
TRBJ2-3 NA NA TRBV7-9 14 TGTGCCAGCAACCTACCGGGACACGCAGATACGCAGTATTTT CASNLPGHADTQYF
TRBJ1-2 NA NA TRBV7-4 13 TGTGCCAGCAGCCTGTACGACATGGACGGCTACACCTTC CASSLYDMDGYTF
TRBJ1-6 NA NA TRBV28 14 TGTGCCAGCAGTTTACGGGAGTATAATTCACCCCTCCACTTT CASSLREYNSPLHF
TRBJ2-4 NA TRBD1 TRBV7-9 13 TGTGCCAGCAGCTCGACAGGGAATGACATTCAGTACTTC CASSSTGNDIQYF
TRBJ2-7 few NA TRBV7-2 13 TGTGCCAGCAGCTTAGTAAGGCGTTACGAGCAGTACTTC CASSLVRRYEQYF
TRBJ1-1 few NA TRBV7-2 13 TGTGCCAGCAGCCTAAGACAGAGCACTGAAGCTTTCTTT CASSLRQSTEAFF
TRBJ2-4 few TRBD2 TRBV19 17 TGTGCGACCGGGGACGTACTAGCGGGAGGACCCAAAAACATTCAGTACTTC CATGDVLAGGPKNIQYF
TRBJ2-2 NA NA TRBV4-2 16 TGTGCCAGCAGCCAAGAAGGGACACCTAACACCGGGGAGCTGTTTTTT CASSQEGTPNTGELFF
TRBJ2-3 many TRBD2 TRBV7-2 13 TGTGCCAGCCGAGCGGGGGGCCAGAATACGCAGTATTTT CASRAGGQNTQYF
TRBJ2-1 NA NA TRBV12-3/TRBV12-4 10 TGTGCCAGCAGTTTGAAGCACCAGTTCTTC CASSLKHQFF
TRBJ2-2 NA TRBD2 TRBV7-4 14 TGTGCCAGCCACCTAGCGGGCGGTAGCGGGGAGCTGTTTTTT CASHLAGGSGELFF
TRBJ2-3 few NA TRBV27 13 TGTGCCAGCAGTCCCCTCGTTTGGGGTACGCAGTATTTT CASSPLVWGTQYF
TRBJ1-6 NA NA TRBV3-1 16 TGTGCCAGCAGCCAACCTCGGACGGATTCGAGTTCACCCCTCCACTTT CASSQPRTDSSSPLHF
TRBJ1-1 few NA TRBV7-2 14 TGTGCCAGCAGCCGGGCCGTGGAGTTCACTGAAGCTTTCTTT CASSRAVEFTEAFF
TRBJ1-5 once NA TRBV4-2 16 TGTGCCAGCAGCCAAGATCCGCAGGGGTCCAATCAGCCCCAGCATTTT CASSQDPQGSNQPQHF
TRBJ2-7 few NA TRBV4-3 15 TGCGCCAGCAGCCAAGGACAGTCCTCTTCCTACGAGCAGTACTTC CASSQGQSSSYEQYF
TRBJ2-7 many TRBD2 TRBV7-2 16 TGTGCCAGCAGCCAACAACTAGCGGGGTACCCCTACGAGCAGTACTTC CASSQQLAGYPYEQYF
TRBJ2-7 NA NA TRBV7-2 13 TGTGCCAGCAGCTTCAGGACATCCGACGAGCAGTACTTC CASSFRTSDEQYF
TRBJ1-1 many NA TRBV6-1 13 TGTGCCAGCAGCTTAACGGAGAACACTGAAGCTTTCTTT CASSLTENTEAFF
TRBJ1-5 NA NA TRBV27 13 TGTGCCAGCAGTTTGACAGTTAGTCAGCCCCAGCATTTT CASSLTVSQPQHF
TRBJ1-5 NA NA TRBV18 15 TGTGCCAGCTCCCTGGCTCTCAATAGCAATCAGCCCCAGCATTTT CASSLALNSNQPQHF
TRBJ2-2 NA NA TRBV29-1 15 TGCAGCGTTAATGGGGGACGGGAAAACACCGGGGAGCTGTTTTTT CSVNGGRENTGELFF